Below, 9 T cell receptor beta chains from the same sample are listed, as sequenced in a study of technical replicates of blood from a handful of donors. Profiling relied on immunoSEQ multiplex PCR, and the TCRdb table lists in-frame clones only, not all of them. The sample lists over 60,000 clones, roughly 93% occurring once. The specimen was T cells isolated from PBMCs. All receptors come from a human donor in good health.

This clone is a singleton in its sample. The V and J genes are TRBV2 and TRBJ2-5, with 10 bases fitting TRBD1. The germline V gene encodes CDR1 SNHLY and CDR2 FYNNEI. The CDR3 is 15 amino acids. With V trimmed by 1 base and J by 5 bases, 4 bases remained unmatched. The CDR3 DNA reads TGTGCCAGCAGTGAAGAGGGACAGGGGTTCGAGACCCAGTACTTC. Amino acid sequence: CASSEEGQGFETQYF.

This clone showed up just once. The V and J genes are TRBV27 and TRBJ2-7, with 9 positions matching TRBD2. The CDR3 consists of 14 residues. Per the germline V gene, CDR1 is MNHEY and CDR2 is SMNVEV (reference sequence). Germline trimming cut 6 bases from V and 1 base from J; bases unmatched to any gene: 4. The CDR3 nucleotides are TGTGCCAGCAGGATAAGCGGGGGGTCCTACGAGCAGTACTTC. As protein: CASRISGGSYEQYF.

CDR3 sequence: CAATGFSNQPQHF. CDR3 in DNA: TGTGCCGCCACAGGGTTTAGCAATCAGCCCCAGCATTTT. The chain carries TRBV6-1 and TRBJ1-5; D is possibly TRBD1 (6 bases). In germline, CDR1 is MNHNS, CDR2 SASEGT. V lost 11 bases to trimming and J lost 0 bases, with 11 bases between them. This CDR3 is 13 amino acids long.

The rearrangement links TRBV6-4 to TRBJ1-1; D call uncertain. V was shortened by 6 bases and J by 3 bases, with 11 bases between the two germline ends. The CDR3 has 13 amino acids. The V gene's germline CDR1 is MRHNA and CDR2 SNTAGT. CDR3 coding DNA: TGTGCCAGCAGGAGGGAGAGGGACACTGAAGCTTTCTTT. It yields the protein CASRRERDTEAFF.

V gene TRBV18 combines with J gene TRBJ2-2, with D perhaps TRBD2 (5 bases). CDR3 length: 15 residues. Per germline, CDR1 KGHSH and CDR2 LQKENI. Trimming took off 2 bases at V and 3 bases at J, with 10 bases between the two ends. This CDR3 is CASSPSEGDTGELFF. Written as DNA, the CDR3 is TGTGCCAGCTCACCAAGTGAGGGAGACACCGGGGAGCTGTTTTTT.

The CDR3 DNA sequence: TGCAGCGTTGAAAGTGACAGGGTGTGGGGCTACACCTTC. The encoded protein is CSVESDRVWGYTF. This chain links TRBV29-1 with TRBJ1-2; 7 nucleotides align to TRBD1. The V gene end was trimmed by 2 bases and the J gene end by 8 bases; junction bases not matched to a gene: 8. Per the germline V gene, CDR1 is SQVTM and CDR2 is ANQGSEA. The CDR3 extends over 13 amino acids.

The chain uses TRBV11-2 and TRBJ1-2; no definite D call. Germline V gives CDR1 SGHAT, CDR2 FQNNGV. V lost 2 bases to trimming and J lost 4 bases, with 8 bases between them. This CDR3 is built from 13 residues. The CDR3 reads CASSLSTSYGYTF. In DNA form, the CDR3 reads TGTGCCAGCAGCTTATCAACATCCTATGGCTACACCTTC.

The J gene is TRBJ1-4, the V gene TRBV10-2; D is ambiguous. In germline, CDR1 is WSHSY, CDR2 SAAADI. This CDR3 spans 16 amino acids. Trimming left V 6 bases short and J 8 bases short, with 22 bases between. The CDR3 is CASSARPPQSGEKLFF. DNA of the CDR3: TGCGCCAGCAGCGCCCGCCCCCCGCAGAGCGGCGAAAAACTGTTTTTT.

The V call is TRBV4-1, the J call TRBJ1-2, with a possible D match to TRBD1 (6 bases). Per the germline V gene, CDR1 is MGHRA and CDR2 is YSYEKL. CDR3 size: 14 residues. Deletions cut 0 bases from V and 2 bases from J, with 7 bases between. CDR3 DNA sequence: TGCGCCAGCAGCCAAGATACAGGGAACTATGGCTACACCTTC. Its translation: CASSQDTGNYGYTF.